One and the same sample provided the 2 T cell receptor beta chains below, sequenced in a study of blood T cells in healthy people across ages. Next came a second PCR, run for about 7 to 12 cycles, which used a sample-barcoded 5' primer along with a J-beta primer mix. In TCRdb, the 5' RACE reads were re-called with MiXCR into one record per CDR3 protein. The table has about 1.8 million distinct CDR3 sequences, around 50% seen once; the top ten hold approximately 2.1%. Sequencing was performed on blood. The receptor set was obtained from a woman between 40 and 50 years old in good health.

The V call is TRBV28, the J call TRBJ2-3; maybe TRBD2 (6 bases). Trimming pared 3 bases from V and 12 bases from J, leaving 25 bases between. CDR1 MDHEN and CDR2 SYDVKM come from the germline V gene. The CDR3 sequence is 16 residues long. As DNA, the CDR3 is TGTGCCAGCAGTTTGGGGAAGATGAGACTAGAGTCTACACAGTATTTT. Translation gives CASSLGKMRLESTQYF.

This sequence joins TRBV6-5 and TRBJ2-7; 9 bases agree with TRBD1. Germline V lookup: CDR1 MNHEY, CDR2 SVGAGI. V was clipped by 0 bases and J by 7 bases; unmatched bases: 4. This CDR3 spans 14 amino acids. The CDR3: CASSYSGTGREQYF. The CDR3 nucleotides read TGTGCCAGCAGTTACTCCGGGACAGGGAGGGAGCAGTACTTC.